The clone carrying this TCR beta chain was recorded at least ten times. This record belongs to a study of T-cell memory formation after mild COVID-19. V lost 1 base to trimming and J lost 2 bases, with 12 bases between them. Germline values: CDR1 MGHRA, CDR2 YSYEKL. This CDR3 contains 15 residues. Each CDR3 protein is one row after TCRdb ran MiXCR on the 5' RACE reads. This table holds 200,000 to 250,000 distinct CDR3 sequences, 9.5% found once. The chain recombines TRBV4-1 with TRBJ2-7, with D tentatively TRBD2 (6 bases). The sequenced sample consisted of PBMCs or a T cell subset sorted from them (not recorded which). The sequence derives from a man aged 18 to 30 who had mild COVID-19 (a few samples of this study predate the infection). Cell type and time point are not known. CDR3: CASSQGGTSAYEQYF. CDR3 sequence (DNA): TGCGCCAGCAGCCAAGGCGGGACCTCCGCCTACGAGCAGTACTTC.